This T cell receptor (beta chain) was found in a study of technical replicates of blood from a handful of donors. Repertoires were generated with immunoSEQ multiplex PCR, while TCRdb's copy carries only in-frame clones and drops some. The sample lists around 81,000 clones; around four fifths were seen once. The CDR3 totals 16 residues. From germline, CDR1 is LGHNA and CDR2 YSLEER. V lost 0 bases to trimming and J lost 3 bases; unmatched junction nucleotides: 6. Sequenced material: PBMCs. The receptor was derived from a human donor in good health. Some clones in this sample may be carry-over from other donors' samples. The chain combines TRBV4-3 with TRBJ2-7; TRBD2 matches 9 bases. The CDR3 nucleotides are TGCGCCAGCAGCCAAGAAGAAGGTAGCGGGGGCTACGAGCAGTACTTC. This sequence encodes CASSQEEGSGGYEQYF.